This passage covers 26 T cell receptor beta chains from one sample sequenced in a study of control samples from healthy donors and cancer patients. Using immunoSEQ multiplex PCR, the repertoire was profiled, and TCRdb retains in-frame clones only, with some absent. Of some 79,000 clones listed, around 91% are singletons. What was sequenced was blood. These receptor sequences come from a man between 45 and 60 years old in good health.

The rearrangement joins TRBV4-1 to TRBJ2-7; 8 bases map to TRBD2. The V segment lost 3 bases and the J segment 5 bases; nucleotides outside the gene matches: 12. The CDR3 length is 16 residues. Germline-derived CDR1 and CDR2 are MGHRA and YSYEKL. DNA for the CDR3: TGCGCCAGCAGCCAGAGCCCCGGGGGGGCGATTCACGAGCAGTACTTC. Its protein is CASSQSPGGAIHEQYF.

V and J are TRBV19 and TRBJ1-5, with 7 bases matching TRBD1. From germline, CDR1 is LNHDA and CDR2 SQIVND (reference sequence). V was pared by 7 bases and J by 5 bases, with 11 bases of the junction left unmatched. The CDR3 is made up of 15 amino acids. CDR3 sequence reads: CASTGGQVGDQPQHF. In nucleotides, the CDR3 is TGTGCCAGTACTGGAGGACAGGTCGGGGATCAGCCCCAGCATTTT.

The chain has TRBV7-2 and TRBJ2-4, with a possible D match to TRBD1 (5 bases). V dropped 3 bases and J dropped 9 bases, with 12 bases sitting between them. The CDR3 totals 13 residues. Germline loops: CDR1 SGHTA, CDR2 FQGNSA. The CDR3 bases are TGTGCCAGCAGCTTCAGTACAGGATTCATTCAGTACTTC. Amino acids: CASSFSTGFIQYF.

The chain's CDR3 is CASSFRPVGQGLNTEAFF. The CDR3 DNA reads as TGCGCCAGCAGCTTTCGACCCGTTGGACAGGGCTTGAACACTGAAGCTTTCTTT. This rearrangement joins TRBV5-1 to TRBJ1-1, with 8 nucleotides matching TRBD1. The V gene end was trimmed by 2 bases and the J gene end by 0 bases; junction bases not matched to a gene: 12. Germline CDR1 is SGHRS and CDR2 is YFSETQ. The CDR3 is made up of 18 amino acids.

The V gene is TRBV9, the J gene TRBJ2-7, with 11 bases fitting TRBD1. The CDR3 totals 15 residues. Losses at the gene ends were 3 bases for V and 5 bases for J; bases not matched to a gene: 7. CDR1 and CDR2 from the germline V gene are SGDLS and YYNGEE. The CDR3 loop reads CASSARDRGADEQYF. DNA for the CDR3: TGTGCCAGCAGCGCGAGGGACAGGGGGGCCGACGAGCAGTACTTC.

The chain couples TRBV6-6 to TRBJ1-2; 8 bases match TRBD1. The CDR3 totals 14 residues. The ends lost 6 bases at V and 5 bases at J; junction bases unmatched: 8. In germline, CDR1 is MNHNY, CDR2 SVGAGI (reference sequence). The CDR3 loop reads CASRDGQGGYGYTF. The CDR3 bases are TGTGCCAGCAGGGACGGACAGGGAGGTTATGGCTACACCTTC.

CDR3 coding DNA: TGTGCCAGTAGCATCCGTGGCACCCCAGGGCCTCTTGGCTACACCTTC. Protein: CASSIRGTPGPLGYTF. The V gene is TRBV19, the J gene TRBJ1-2, with a possible D match to TRBD1 (5 bases). This CDR3 comprises 16 residues. Germline V CDR1 and CDR2: LNHDA, SQIVND (reference sequence). V was shortened by 6 bases and J by 7 bases, with 24 bases between the two germline ends.

The chain links TRBV11-2 to TRBJ1-4; the D gene is possibly TRBD1 (6 bases). Trimming left V 4 bases short and J 4 bases short, with 13 bases between. Looked up from germline, CDR1 is SGHAT and CDR2 is FQNNGV. The CDR3 extends over 15 amino acids. CDR3: CASSSQGLVNEKLFF. Here the CDR3 DNA reads TGTGCCAGCAGCTCTCAGGGGCTCGTTAATGAAAAACTGTTTTTT.

The V call is TRBV18, the J call TRBJ1-6, with 10 bases fitting TRBD1. J gave up 0 bases and V 6 bases, and 11 bases lay outside the gene matches. Germline loops: CDR1 KGHSH, CDR2 LQKENI. The CDR3 is 19 amino acids. The CDR3 region is CASSPRDRGLGSYNSPLHF. In DNA form, the CDR3 reads TGTGCCAGCTCCCCCCGGGACAGGGGCCTGGGCTCCTATAATTCACCCCTCCACTTT.

The chain uses TRBV2 and TRBJ1-6, with 7 positions matching TRBD1. In germline, CDR1 is SNHLY, CDR2 FYNNEI. V was pared by 8 bases and J by 10 bases, with 5 bases of the junction left unmatched. This CDR3 region has 12 residues. The CDR3 here is CASDREDSPLHF. CDR3 bases: TGTGCCAGCGACAGGGAAGACTCACCCCTCCACTTT.

The chain combines TRBV29-1 with TRBJ2-2; D unclear. V was pared by 2 bases and J by 7 bases, with 11 bases between. From germline, CDR1 is SQVTM and CDR2 ANQGSEA. The CDR3 length is 13 residues. The CDR3 DNA sequence: TGCAGCGTTGAACGGGCGTCGGGCGGGGAGCTGTTTTTT. Translation: CSVERASGGELFF.

This chain connects TRBV7-8 to TRBJ2-1; TRBD2 matches 8 bases. Germline-derived CDR1 and CDR2 are SGHVS and FQNEAQ. Losses at the gene ends were 2 bases for V and 7 bases for J; bases not matched to a gene: 7. The CDR3 has 15 residues. The CDR3 DNA is TGTGCCAGCAGCTTACAGGGGCGCGGGAGGAATGAGCAGTTCTTC. Translation gives CASSLQGRGRNEQFF.

The chain links TRBV4-2 to TRBJ1-1; possibly TRBD1 for D (5 bases). Germline loops: CDR1 LGHNA, CDR2 YNFKEQ. The ends were cut back, 1 base at V and 7 bases at J, with 13 bases in the middle. The CDR3 totals 14 residues. The CDR3 DNA reads as TGTGCCAGCAGCCAAGCTCAGGGAATTGGTGAAGCTTTCTTT. It encodes CASSQAQGIGEAFF.

The chain employs TRBV12-3 or TRBV12-4 and TRBJ1-1; D may be TRBD1 (6 bases). V was shortened by 4 bases and J by 9 bases, with 12 bases between the two germline ends. The CDR3 is 12 amino acids. CDR3 amino acids: CASSSVGGKAFF. The CDR3 DNA sequence: TGTGCCAGCAGTTCTGTAGGGGGGAAAGCTTTCTTT.

A word on this clone: The limits of the CDR3 on the DNA are not certain, so only TCRdb's listed CDR3 is given. Here the CDR3 reads CASSVGQGAMYF. The chain couples TRBV9 to TRBJ2-3; the D call in the table, TRBD1, was not verified against the DNA. The CDR3 has 12 residues if both end residues are counted. CDR1 is SGDLS and CDR2 is YYNGEE in the germline V gene.

The rearrangement links TRBV27 to TRBJ1-1, with 11 bases matching TRBD1. The CDR3 has 13 amino acids. CDR1 is MNHEY, CDR2 SMNVEV, per germline (reference sequence). The junction had 6 bases not matched to a gene; V was cut back by 5 bases and J by 10 bases. DNA for the CDR3: TGTGCCAGCAGTCCGGGACAGGGGGGACGAGCTTTCTTT. Its translation: CASSPGQGGRAFF.

In its sample, this clone was seen once. The CDR3 region has the DNA TGCAGCGTTGAATCGGAAGAGGGAGTCTATGGCTACACCTTC. This encodes CSVESEEGVYGYTF. The genes are TRBV29-1 and TRBJ1-2; D call uncertain. Germline lookup yields CDR1 SQVTM and CDR2 ANQGSEA. V lost 2 bases to trimming and J lost 4 bases, with 14 bases between them. There are 14 residues in the CDR3.

The chain links TRBV5-5 to TRBJ2-1, with D possibly TRBD2 on 5 matching bases. V was cut by 0 bases and J by 0 bases, with 13 bases left in between. Germline V gene data show CDR1 as SGHKS and CDR2 as YYEKEE (reference sequence). This CDR3 comprises 17 residues. CDR3 in amino acids: CASSLARSLVSYNEQFF. For the CDR3, the DNA is TGTGCCAGCAGCTTGGCCCGCTCACTAGTCTCCTACAATGAGCAGTTCTTC.

Here the CDR3 DNA reads TGTGCCAGCAGCTTTGGTCCACGCTCTGGGGCCAACGTCCTGACTTTC. Protein: CASSFGPRSGANVLTF. The genes are TRBV11-3 and TRBJ2-6; D is unclear. V lost 3 bases and J 0 bases, leaving 9 bases between the germline ends. The CDR3 contains 16 residues. The germline gives CDR1 SGHNT, CDR2 YENEEA.

This clone showed up just a few times. The CDR3 protein is CASSRLAEGYEQYF. CDR3 DNA sequence: TGTGCCAGCAGCCGACTAGCGGAGGGCTACGAGCAGTACTTC. The chain is built from TRBV9 and TRBJ2-7; 9 positions match TRBD2. Germline CDR1 SGDLS, CDR2 YYNGEE. This CDR3 is 14 amino acids long. V shed 4 bases, J shed 3 bases, and the junction held 5 bases outside the gene matches.

This clone was recorded once. V gene TRBV21-1 combines with J gene TRBJ1-2; the table's D call, TRBD1, has no DNA check behind it. TRBV21-1 corresponds to a pseudogene. This CDR3 spans 13 amino acids. In nucleotides, the CDR3 is TGTGCCAGCAGCAACACCCCAGGGCTTGGCTACACCTTC. It specifies CASSNTPGLGYTF.

The chain carries TRBV5-5 and TRBJ1-2; 8 nucleotides agree with TRBD1. This CDR3 has 15 amino acids. Germline V gene sequence: CDR1 SGHKS, CDR2 YYEKEE (reference sequence). Trimming at V came to 4 bases and at J to 4 bases, leaving 9 bases not matched to a gene. CDR3 nucleotides: TGTGCCAGCAGCCATGAGACAGGGGAATTCTATGGCTACACCTTC. The encoded protein is CASSHETGEFYGYTF.

The rearrangement joins TRBV23-1 to TRBJ1-5, with 7 bases matching TRBD1. TRBV23-1 is flagged as an ORF with uncertain function. There are 18 residues in the CDR3. J gave up 6 bases and V 6 bases, and 20 bases lay outside the gene matches. CDR3: CASSAGDRVTGVTQPQHF. The CDR3 nucleotides read TGCGCCAGCAGCGCGGGAGACAGGGTCACCGGGGTCACTCAGCCCCAGCATTTT.

V usage is TRBV11-3 and J usage is TRBJ2-3, with 10 bases lining up with TRBD2. The CDR3 length is 19 residues. The germline CDR1 and CDR2 sequences are SGHNT and YENEEA. The V gene end was trimmed by 5 bases and the J gene end by 0 bases; junction bases not matched to a gene: 14. This CDR3 is CASSLGLAGESPSTDTQYF. The CDR3 coding sequence is TGTGCCAGCAGCCTGGGGCTAGCGGGGGAGAGCCCTAGCACAGATACGCAGTATTTT.

V usage is TRBV5-6 and J usage is TRBJ2-1; D not certain. The germline CDR1 and CDR2 sequences are SGHDT and YYEEEE. The CDR3 is 19 residues long. Trimming left V 4 bases short and J 2 bases short, with 25 bases between. DNA of the CDR3: TGTGCCAGCAGCCCACGAGGTGTCGGCTCCTACAACCCCTACAATGAGCAGTTCTTC. Translated: CASSPRGVGSYNPYNEQFF. Full variable domain (outside the CDR3, taken from reference TRBV5-6 and TRBJ2-1): DAGVTQSPTHLIKTRGQQVTLRCSPKSGHDTVSWYQQALGQGPQFIFQYYEEEERQRGNFPDRFSGHQFPNYSSELNVNALLLGDSALYLCASSPRGVGSYNPYNEQFFGPGTRLTVL.

This chain connects TRBV5-4 to TRBJ1-1; possibly TRBD1 for D (6 bases). The CDR3 spans 13 residues. Between the trimmed V and J ends, which lost 0 bases and 4 bases, there was a span of 7 bases. Germline-derived CDR1 and CDR2 are SGHNT and YYREEE (reference sequence). CDR3 protein: CASSLDRATEAFF. CDR3 sequence (DNA): TGTGCCAGCAGCTTGGACAGGGCCACTGAAGCTTTCTTT.